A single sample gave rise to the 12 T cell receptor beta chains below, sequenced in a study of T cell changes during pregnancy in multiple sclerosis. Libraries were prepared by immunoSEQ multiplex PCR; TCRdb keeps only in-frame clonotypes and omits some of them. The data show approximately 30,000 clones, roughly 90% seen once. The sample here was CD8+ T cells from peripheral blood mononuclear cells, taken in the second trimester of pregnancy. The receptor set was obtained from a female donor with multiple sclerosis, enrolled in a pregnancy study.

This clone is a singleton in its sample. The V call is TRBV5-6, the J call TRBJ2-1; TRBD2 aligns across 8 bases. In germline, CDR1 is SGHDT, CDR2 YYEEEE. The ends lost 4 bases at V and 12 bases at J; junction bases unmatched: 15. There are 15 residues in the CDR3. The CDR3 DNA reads TGTGCCAGCAGCAACGCTGGGAAATACGGGGGGGTGCAGTTCTTC. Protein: CASSNAGKYGGVQFF. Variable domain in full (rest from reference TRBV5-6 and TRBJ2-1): DAGVTQSPTHLIKTRGQQVTLRCSPKSGHDTVSWYQQALGQGPQFIFQYYEEEERQRGNFPDRFSGHQFPNYSSELNVNALLLGDSALYLCASSNAGKYGGVQFFGPGTRLTVL.

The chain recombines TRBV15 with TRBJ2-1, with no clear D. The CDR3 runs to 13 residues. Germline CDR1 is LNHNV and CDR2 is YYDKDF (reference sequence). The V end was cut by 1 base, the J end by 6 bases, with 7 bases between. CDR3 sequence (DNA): TGTGCCACCAGCAGAGTTAGTTTCAATGAGCAGTTCTTC. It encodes CATSRVSFNEQFF.

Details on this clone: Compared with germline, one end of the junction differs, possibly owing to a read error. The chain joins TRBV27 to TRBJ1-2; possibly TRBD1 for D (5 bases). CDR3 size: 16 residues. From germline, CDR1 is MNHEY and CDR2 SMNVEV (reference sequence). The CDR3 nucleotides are TGTGCCAGCAGTCTATCGCCCCGGCAGGGCAACTATGGCTACACCTTC. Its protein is CASSLSPRQGNYGYTF.

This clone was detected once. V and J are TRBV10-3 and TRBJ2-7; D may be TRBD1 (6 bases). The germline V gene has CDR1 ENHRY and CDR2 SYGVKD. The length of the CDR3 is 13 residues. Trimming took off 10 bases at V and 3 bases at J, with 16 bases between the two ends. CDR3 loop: CATERDTSYEQYF. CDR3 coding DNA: TGTGCCACCGAGAGGGACACGAGCTACGAGCAGTACTTC.

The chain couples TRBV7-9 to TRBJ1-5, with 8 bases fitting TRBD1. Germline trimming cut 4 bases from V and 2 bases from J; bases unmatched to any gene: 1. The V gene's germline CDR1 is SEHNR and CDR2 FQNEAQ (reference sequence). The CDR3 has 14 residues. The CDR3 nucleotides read TGTGCCAGCAGCTCGGGACAGGGCAATCAGCCCCAGCATTTT. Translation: CASSSGQGNQPQHF.

This chain's CDR3 is CASTLTGGANEQFF. CDR3 sequence (DNA): TGTGCCAGCACCCTTACGGGGGGGGCAAATGAGCAGTTCTTC. The genes are TRBV6-6 and TRBJ2-1, with TRBD2 matching over 8 bases. Germline assignment: CDR1 MNHNY and CDR2 SVGAGI (reference sequence). V was pared by 7 bases and J by 7 bases, with 9 bases of the junction left unmatched. CDR3 length: 14 residues.

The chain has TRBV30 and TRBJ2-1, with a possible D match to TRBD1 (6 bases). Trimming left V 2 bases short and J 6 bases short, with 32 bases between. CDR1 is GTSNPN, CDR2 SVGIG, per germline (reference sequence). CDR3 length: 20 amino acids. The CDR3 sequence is CAWSLLAGVRSKYRFNEQFF. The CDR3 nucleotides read TGTGCCTGGAGTCTTTTGGCAGGGGTTAGATCGAAGTACCGTTTCAATGAGCAGTTCTTC.

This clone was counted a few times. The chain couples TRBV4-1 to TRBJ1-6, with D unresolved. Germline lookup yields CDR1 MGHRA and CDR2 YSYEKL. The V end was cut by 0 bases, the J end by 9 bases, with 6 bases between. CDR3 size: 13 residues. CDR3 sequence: CASSQDPVSPLHF. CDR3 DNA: TGCGCCAGCAGCCAAGATCCCGTTTCACCCCTCCACTTT.

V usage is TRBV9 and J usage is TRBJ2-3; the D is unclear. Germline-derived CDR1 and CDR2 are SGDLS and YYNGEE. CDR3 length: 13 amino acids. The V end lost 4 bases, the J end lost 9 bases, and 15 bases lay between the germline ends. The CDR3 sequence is CASSPRVERTQYF. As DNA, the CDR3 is TGTGCCAGCAGCCCCCGAGTGGAGAGGACGCAGTATTTT. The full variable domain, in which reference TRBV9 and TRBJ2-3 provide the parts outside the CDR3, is DSGVTQTPKHLITATGQRVTLRCSPRSGDLSVYWYQQSLDQGLQFLIQYYNGEERAKGNILERFSAQQFPDLHSELNLSSLELGDSALYFCASSPRVERTQYFGPGTRLTVL.

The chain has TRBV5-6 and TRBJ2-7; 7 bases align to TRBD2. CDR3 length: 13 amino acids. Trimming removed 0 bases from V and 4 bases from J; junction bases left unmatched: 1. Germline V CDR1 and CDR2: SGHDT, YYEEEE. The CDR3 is CASSLGGLYEQYF. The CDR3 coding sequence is TGTGCCAGCAGCTTGGGGGGACTATACGAGCAGTACTTC.

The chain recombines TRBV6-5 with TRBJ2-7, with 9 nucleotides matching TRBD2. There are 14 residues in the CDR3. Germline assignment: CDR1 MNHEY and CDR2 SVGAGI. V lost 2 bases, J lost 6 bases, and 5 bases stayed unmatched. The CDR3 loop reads CASSYMAGGLEQYF. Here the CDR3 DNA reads TGTGCCAGCAGTTACATGGCGGGGGGGCTCGAGCAGTACTTC.

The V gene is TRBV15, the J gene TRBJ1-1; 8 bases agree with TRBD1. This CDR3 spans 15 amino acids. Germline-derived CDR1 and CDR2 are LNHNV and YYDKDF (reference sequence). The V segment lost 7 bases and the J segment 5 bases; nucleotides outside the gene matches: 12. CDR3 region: CATTPYPGQVTEAFF. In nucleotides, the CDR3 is TGTGCCACCACCCCCTACCCGGGACAGGTAACTGAAGCTTTCTTT.